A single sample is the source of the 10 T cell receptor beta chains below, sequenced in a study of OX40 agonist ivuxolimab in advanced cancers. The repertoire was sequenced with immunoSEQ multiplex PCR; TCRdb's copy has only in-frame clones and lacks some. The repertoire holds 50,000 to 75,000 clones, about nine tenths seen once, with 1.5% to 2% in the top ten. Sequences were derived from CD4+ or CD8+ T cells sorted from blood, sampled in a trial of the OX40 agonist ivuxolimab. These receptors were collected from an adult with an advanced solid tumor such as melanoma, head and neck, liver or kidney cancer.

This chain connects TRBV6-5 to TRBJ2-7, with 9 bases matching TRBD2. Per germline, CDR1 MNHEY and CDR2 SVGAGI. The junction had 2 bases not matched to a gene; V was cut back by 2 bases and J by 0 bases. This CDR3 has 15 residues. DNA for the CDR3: TGTGCCAGCAGTTACGCTAGCGGGGCCTCCTACGAGCAGTACTTC. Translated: CASSYASGASYEQYF.

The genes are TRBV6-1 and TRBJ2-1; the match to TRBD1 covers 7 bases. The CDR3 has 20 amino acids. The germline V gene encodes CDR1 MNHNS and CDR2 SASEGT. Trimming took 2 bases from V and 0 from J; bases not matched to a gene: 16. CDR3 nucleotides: TGTGCCAGCAGTGAACAAATGACAGGGAGATTAGTTAACTCCTACAATGAGCAGTTCTTC. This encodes CASSEQMTGRLVNSYNEQFF.

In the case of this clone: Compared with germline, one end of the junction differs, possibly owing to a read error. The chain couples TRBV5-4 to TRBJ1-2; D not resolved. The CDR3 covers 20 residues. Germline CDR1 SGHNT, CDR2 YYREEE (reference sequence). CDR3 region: CASSPPKIGSLNPIHYGHTF. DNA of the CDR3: TGTGCCAGCTCGCCTCCTAAAATTGGGTCGCTGAATCCAATTCACTATGGCCACACCTTC. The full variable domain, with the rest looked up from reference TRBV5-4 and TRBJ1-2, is ETGVTQSPTHLIKTRGQQVTLRCSSQSGHNTVSWYQQALGQGPQFIFQYYREEENGRGNFPPRFSGLQFPNYSSELNVNALELDDSALYLCASSPPKIGSLNPIHYGHTFGSGTRLTVV.

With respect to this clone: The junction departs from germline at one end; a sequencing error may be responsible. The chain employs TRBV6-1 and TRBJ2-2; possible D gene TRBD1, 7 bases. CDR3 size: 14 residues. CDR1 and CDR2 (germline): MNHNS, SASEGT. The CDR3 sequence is CASDRERITGGLFF. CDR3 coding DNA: TGTGCCAGCGACAGGGAGAGGATCACCGGGGGGCTGTTTTTT.

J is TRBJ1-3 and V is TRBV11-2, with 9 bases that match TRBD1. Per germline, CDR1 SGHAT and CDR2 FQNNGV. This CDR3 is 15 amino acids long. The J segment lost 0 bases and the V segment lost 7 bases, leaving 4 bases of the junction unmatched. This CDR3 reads CASTGQGRSGNTIYF. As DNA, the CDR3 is TGTGCCAGCACGGGACAGGGTCGCTCTGGAAACACCATATATTTT.

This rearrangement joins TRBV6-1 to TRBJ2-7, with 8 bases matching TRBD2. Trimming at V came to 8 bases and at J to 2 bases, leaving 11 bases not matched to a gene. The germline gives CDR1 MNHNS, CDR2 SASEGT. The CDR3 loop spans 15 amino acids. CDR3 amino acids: CASHPGGGATYEQYF. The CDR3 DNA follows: TGTGCCAGCCACCCGGGGGGGGGAGCCACCTACGAGCAGTACTTC.

CDR3 in amino acids: CASSQAPGAQETQYF. The CDR3 DNA is TGCGCCAGCAGCCAAGCCCCCGGGGCTCAAGAGACCCAGTACTTC. The V and J genes are TRBV4-1 and TRBJ2-5, with D possibly being TRBD1 or TRBD2 (5 bases each). This CDR3 spans 15 amino acids. Trimming cost V 1 base and J 2 bases, with 11 bases left between them. Germline CDR1 MGHRA, CDR2 YSYEKL.

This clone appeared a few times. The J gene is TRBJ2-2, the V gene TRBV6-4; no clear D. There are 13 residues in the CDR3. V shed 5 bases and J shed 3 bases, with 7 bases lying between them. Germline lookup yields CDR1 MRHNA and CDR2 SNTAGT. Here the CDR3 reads CASSKADTGELFF. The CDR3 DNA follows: TGTGCCAGCAGTAAGGCGGACACCGGGGAGCTGTTTTTT.

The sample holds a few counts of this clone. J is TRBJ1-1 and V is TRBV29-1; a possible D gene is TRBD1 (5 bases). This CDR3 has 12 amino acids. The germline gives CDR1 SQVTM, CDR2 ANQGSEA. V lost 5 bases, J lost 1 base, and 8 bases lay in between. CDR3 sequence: CSVLQGNTEAFF. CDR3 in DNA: TGCAGCGTTTTGCAGGGGAACACTGAAGCTTTCTTT.

CDR3: CASARLNTGELFF. The DNA for the CDR3 is TGTGCCAGCGCACGGCTGAACACCGGGGAGCTGTTTTTT. The chain combines TRBV7-2 with TRBJ2-2; D gene ambiguous. Trimming pared 8 bases from V and 1 base from J, leaving 8 bases between. CDR1 is SGHTA and CDR2 is FQGNSA in the germline V gene. This CDR3 contains 13 residues.